A selection of T cell receptor beta chains follows, all from one sample in a study of blood T cell repertoires in COVID-19. Using immunoSEQ multiplex PCR, the repertoire was profiled, and TCRdb retains in-frame clones only, with some absent. The sample shows more than 150,000 clones, about 84% of them seen only once. Material: peripheral blood. The receptors stem from a human donor in a cohort sampled during active COVID-19. Both conserved end residues are part of each CDR3. Fields, in order: CDR3 protein, D gene, V gene, J gene. D genes are given only for firm matches.

CASRKQGADGYTF	TRBD1	TRBV12-3/TRBV12-4	TRBJ1-2
CASSRTSYSNQPQHF	-	TRBV6-5	TRBJ1-5
CASSSSLRDGISGANVLTF	-	TRBV5-6	TRBJ2-6
CASSQGRTSGGLNYEQYF	TRBD2	TRBV3-1/TRBV3-2	TRBJ2-7
CASTRYNEQFF	-	TRBV7-9	TRBJ2-1
CASSDSTGSGPFYEQYF	TRBD1	TRBV7-9	TRBJ2-7
CASSPGRDRLNTEAFF	TRBD1	TRBV5-1	TRBJ1-1
CASSAGITSGGAEEQFF	TRBD2	TRBV9	TRBJ2-1
CASNGGGGNQPQHF	-	TRBV19	TRBJ1-5
CATSRDAGSFWANTEAFF	-	TRBV15	TRBJ1-1
CSGGRDVAEAFF	-	TRBV29-1	TRBJ1-1
CATSDPGQGSDTQYF	TRBD1	TRBV24-1	TRBJ2-3
CASSLSDRGLGGYTF	TRBD1	TRBV27	TRBJ1-2
CASSAGSPYGYTF	-	TRBV6-2/TRBV6-3	TRBJ1-2
CATSRGGTGGYEQYF	TRBD1	TRBV15	TRBJ2-7
CASSFAGTSGGEVDTQYF	TRBD2	TRBV7-9	TRBJ2-3
CASTVGVLPQHF	-	TRBV2	TRBJ1-5
CASSDQGLARPHTDTQYF	TRBD2	TRBV25-1	TRBJ2-3
CASSFWTGDEQYF	TRBD1	TRBV5-4	TRBJ2-7
CAFRLASTDTQYF	-	TRBV7-9	TRBJ2-3
CASSLFTGGESSNQPQHF	TRBD1	TRBV5-6	TRBJ1-5
CAISETWTSGETDTQYF	TRBD2	TRBV10-3	TRBJ2-3
CASSLGRAGTGASGYTF	TRBD1	TRBV7-2	TRBJ1-2
CASSRTGRSTGELFF	TRBD1	TRBV9	TRBJ2-2
CASSLEQGRYQPQHF	TRBD1	TRBV7-2	TRBJ1-5
CASSMGLAYEQYF	-	TRBV27	TRBJ2-7
CASSIPGLNQPQHF	-	TRBV19	TRBJ1-5
CASSPVPIAGVPYEQYF	TRBD2	TRBV7-8	TRBJ2-7
CASSPTPGLAGISSYNEQFF	TRBD2	TRBV9	TRBJ2-1
CASSNQERGGWNEQYF	TRBD2	TRBV19	TRBJ2-7
CASGRAANYGYTF	-	TRBV4-1	TRBJ1-2